Following are 17 T cell receptor beta chains from one sample sequenced in a study of blood T cell repertoires in COVID-19. TCRdb's copy holds only in-frame clones and misses some; the assay was immunoSEQ multiplex PCR. In the table there are 100,000 or so clones, 80% to 90% of which are singletons. Material for sequencing was peripheral blood. The origin of the receptors is a middle-aged man with active or convalescent COVID-19.

The V gene is TRBV6-2 or TRBV6-3, the J gene TRBJ1-1, with D possibly TRBD1 on 6 matching bases. Germline loops: CDR1 MNHEY, CDR2 SVGEGT. This CDR3 is 13 amino acids long. V was clipped by 5 bases and J by 1 base, with 8 bases between them. In nucleotides, the CDR3 is TGTGCCAGCAGTCGACAGGAGAACACTGAAGCTTTCTTT. Amino acids: CASSRQENTEAFF.

The J gene is TRBJ1-5, the V gene TRBV21-1; the D call in the table, TRBD1, was not verified against the DNA. TRBV21-1 corresponds to a pseudogene. The CDR3 length is 20 residues. CDR3: CASSKMGQGGPVPSNQPQHF. The CDR3 DNA is TGTGCCAGCAGCAAAATGGGACAGGGGGGTCCGGTCCCTAGCAATCAGCCCCAGCATTTT.

This rearrangement joins TRBV2 to TRBJ1-1, with D maybe TRBD1 (5 bases). The germline V gene encodes CDR1 SNHLY and CDR2 FYNNEI. The CDR3 is 12 amino acids. Trimming cost V 6 bases and J 1 base, with 6 bases left between them. The CDR3 spells CASSRENTEAFF. The DNA for the CDR3 is TGTGCCAGCAGCAGGGAGAACACTGAAGCTTTCTTT.

This clone was observed a handful of times. This chain links TRBV6-5 with TRBJ1-5, with TRBD1 as a possible D gene (6 bases). The V end was cut by 2 bases, the J end by 6 bases, with 8 bases between. CDR1 MNHEY and CDR2 SVGAGI come from the germline V gene. CDR3 size: 13 residues. CDR3 nucleotides: TGTGCCAGCAGTTACCTCAGGGGTCAGCCCCAGCATTTT. Translated: CASSYLRGQPQHF.

The rearrangement links TRBV27 to TRBJ1-1, with 8 bases fitting TRBD1. CDR3 size: 16 residues. V shed 5 bases, J shed 0 bases, and the junction held 8 bases outside the gene matches. The germline V gene has CDR1 MNHEY and CDR2 SMNVEV (reference sequence). The CDR3 is CASSRPPGGMNTEAFF. Written as DNA, the CDR3 is TGTGCCAGCAGTCGGCCCCCAGGGGGCATGAACACTGAAGCTTTCTTT.

This sequence joins TRBV6-5 and TRBJ2-1; 7 bases align to TRBD1. The CDR3 is 15 amino acids. V was pared by 2 bases and J by 4 bases, with 5 bases of the junction left unmatched. Per germline, CDR1 MNHEY and CDR2 SVGAGI. This chain's CDR3 is CASSYRGPQYNEQFF. The CDR3 DNA sequence: TGTGCCAGCAGTTACAGGGGGCCTCAATACAATGAGCAGTTCTTC.

This clone was observed a single time. The chain is built from TRBV2 and TRBJ1-1; tentatively, D is TRBD1 (6 bases). Germline V gene data show CDR1 as SNHLY and CDR2 as FYNNEI. The CDR3 totals 15 residues. Between the trimmed V and J ends, which lost 2 bases and 2 bases, there was a span of 12 bases. The CDR3 reads CASSEFEGVNTEAFF. In DNA, the CDR3 is TGTGCCAGCAGTGAATTTGAGGGGGTCAACACTGAAGCTTTCTTT.

In this sample, this clone turned up once. The rearrangement links TRBV7-3 to TRBJ2-2, with 8 positions matching TRBD1. From germline, CDR1 is SGHTA and CDR2 FQGTGA. The length of the CDR3 is 14 residues. The ends lost 4 bases at V and 4 bases at J; junction bases unmatched: 2. The DNA of the CDR3 is TGTGCCAGCAGCTCCACAGGGGGCACCGGGGAGCTGTTTTTT. Its translation: CASSSTGGTGELFF.

This rearrangement joins TRBV3-1 (or the pseudogene TRBV3-2) to TRBJ1-6, with D possibly being TRBD1 (6 bases). This CDR3 is built from 14 residues. Per germline, CDR1 LGHDT and CDR2 YNNKEL (reference sequence). The V and J ends lost 4 bases and 7 bases respectively, with 11 bases between them. The CDR3 DNA follows: TGTGCCAGCAGCCCGCCGACAGGCAATTCACCCCTCCACTTT. Translation gives CASSPPTGNSPLHF.

J is TRBJ2-3 and V is TRBV7-9, with 7 bases fitting TRBD2. The germline V gene has CDR1 SEHNR and CDR2 FQNEAQ (reference sequence). With V trimmed by 0 bases and J by 5 bases, 2 bases remained unmatched. This CDR3 comprises 14 residues. The CDR3 DNA reads as TGTGCCAGCAGCTTAGCGGGCGGGGGAGATACGCAGTATTTT. This sequence encodes CASSLAGGGDTQYF.

V gene TRBV10-3 combines with J gene TRBJ1-6; TRBD1 might be the D (6 bases). Germline-derived CDR1 and CDR2 are ENHRY and SYGVKD. V shed 7 bases and J shed 7 bases, with 17 bases lying between them. The CDR3 is 15 residues long. The CDR3 is CAITERAGENSPLHF. CDR3 DNA sequence: TGTGCCATCACGGAGAGGGCAGGGGAAAATTCACCCCTCCACTTT.

This chain uses TRBV5-1 with TRBJ2-1; TRBD2 aligns across 9 bases. V lost 6 bases and J lost 3; bases outside the gene matches: 7. The CDR3 spans 15 residues. The germline gives CDR1 SGHRS, CDR2 YFSETQ. This CDR3 reads CASTVAGEYYNEQFF. DNA for the CDR3: TGCGCCAGCACGGTAGCGGGGGAGTACTACAATGAGCAGTTCTTC.

This chain uses TRBV28 with TRBJ1-1, with D perhaps TRBD1 (6 bases). The CDR3 is made up of 15 amino acids. V lost 2 bases to trimming and J lost 4 bases, with 14 bases between them. Germline CDR1 is MDHEN and CDR2 is SYDVKM. CDR3 bases: TGTGCCAGCAGTTTACCTACAGCAGGGGCCACTGAAGCTTTCTTT. Translation: CASSLPTAGATEAFF.

V is TRBV19 and J is TRBJ1-1, with D possibly TRBD1 on 5 matching bases. Per germline, CDR1 LNHDA and CDR2 SQIVND (reference sequence). CDR3 size: 15 residues. V was pared by 3 bases and J by 3 bases, with 14 bases between. The CDR3 protein is CASSILGSGDTEAFF. CDR3 DNA sequence: TGTGCCAGTAGTATCCTCGGGTCGGGGGACACTGAAGCTTTCTTT.

The chain has TRBV7-2 and TRBJ2-5, with D possibly being TRBD2 (6 bases). Trimming took off 1 base at V and 5 bases at J, with 11 bases between the two ends. Looked up from germline, CDR1 is SGHTA and CDR2 is FQGNSA. The CDR3 extends over 14 amino acids. DNA for the CDR3: TGTGCCAGCAGCTTAGTCGCGGGGCGGGAGACCCAGTACTTC. It translates to CASSLVAGRETQYF.

The chain is built from TRBV3-1 (or the pseudogene TRBV3-2) and TRBJ2-1; a possible D gene is TRBD2 (6 bases). The CDR3 sequence is 14 residues long. Per the germline V gene, CDR1 is LGHDT and CDR2 is YNNKEL (reference sequence). Trimming removed 2 bases from V and 7 bases from J, with 12 bases in between. The CDR3, as DNA: TGTGCCAGCAGCCAACAGGGAGGAAAGAATGAGCAGTTCTTC. It is translated as CASSQQGGKNEQFF.

This chain uses TRBV29-1 with TRBJ2-1; D uncertain. There are 12 residues in the CDR3. Looked up from germline, CDR1 is SQVTM and CDR2 is ANQGSEA. V lost 2 bases, J lost 6 bases, and 8 bases lay in between. CDR3 protein: CSVELQVNEQFF. For the CDR3, the DNA is TGCAGCGTTGAACTTCAGGTCAATGAGCAGTTCTTC.